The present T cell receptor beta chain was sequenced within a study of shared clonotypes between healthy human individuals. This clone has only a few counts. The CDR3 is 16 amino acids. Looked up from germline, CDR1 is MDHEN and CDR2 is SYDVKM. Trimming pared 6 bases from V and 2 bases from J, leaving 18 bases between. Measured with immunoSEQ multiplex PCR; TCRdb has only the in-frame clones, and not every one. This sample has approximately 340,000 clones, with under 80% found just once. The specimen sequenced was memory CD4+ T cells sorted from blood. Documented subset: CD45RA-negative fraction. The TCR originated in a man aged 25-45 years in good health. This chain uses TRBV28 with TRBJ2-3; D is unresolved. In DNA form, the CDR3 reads TGTGCCAGCAGATCGTGGGATCAGACCTTCACAGATACGCAGTATTTT. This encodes CASRSWDQTFTDTQYF.